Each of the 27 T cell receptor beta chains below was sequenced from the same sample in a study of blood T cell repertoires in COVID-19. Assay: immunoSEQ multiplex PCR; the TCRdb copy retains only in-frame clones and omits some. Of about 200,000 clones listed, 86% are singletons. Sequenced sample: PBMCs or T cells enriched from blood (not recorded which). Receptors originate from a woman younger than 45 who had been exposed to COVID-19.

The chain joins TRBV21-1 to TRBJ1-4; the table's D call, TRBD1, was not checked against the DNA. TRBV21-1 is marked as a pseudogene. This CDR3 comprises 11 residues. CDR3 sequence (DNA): TGTGCCAGCATCCAGGGGGAAAAACTGTTTTTT. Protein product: CASIQGEKLFF.

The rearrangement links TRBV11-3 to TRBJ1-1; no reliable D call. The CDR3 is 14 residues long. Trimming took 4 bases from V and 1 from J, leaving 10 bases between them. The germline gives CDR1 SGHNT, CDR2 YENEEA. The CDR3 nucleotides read TGTGCCAGCAGCTACTACTCGGGGAACACTGAAGCTTTCTTT. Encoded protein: CASSYYSGNTEAFF.

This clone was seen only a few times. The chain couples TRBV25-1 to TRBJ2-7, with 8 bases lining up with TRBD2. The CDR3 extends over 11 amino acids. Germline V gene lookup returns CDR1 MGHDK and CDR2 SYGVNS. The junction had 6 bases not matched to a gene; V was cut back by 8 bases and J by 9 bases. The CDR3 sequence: CASGSGASQYF. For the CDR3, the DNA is TGTGCCAGCGGTAGCGGGGCTTCGCAGTACTTC.

The CDR3 loop reads CAISPNNEQFF. In DNA, the CDR3 is TGTGCCATCAGCCCAAACAATGAGCAGTTCTTC. The V and J genes are TRBV10-3 and TRBJ2-1; D gene unclear. The V end lost 6 bases, the J end lost 5 bases, and 5 bases lay between the germline ends. The CDR3 loop spans 11 amino acids. Germline assignment: CDR1 ENHRY and CDR2 SYGVKD.

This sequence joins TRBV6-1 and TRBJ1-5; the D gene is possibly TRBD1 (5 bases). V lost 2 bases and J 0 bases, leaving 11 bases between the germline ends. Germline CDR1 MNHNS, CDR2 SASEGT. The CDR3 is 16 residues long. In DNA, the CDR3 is TGTGCCAGCAGTGAACCGGGAGGGGATAGCAATCAGCCCCAGCATTTT. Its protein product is CASSEPGGDSNQPQHF.

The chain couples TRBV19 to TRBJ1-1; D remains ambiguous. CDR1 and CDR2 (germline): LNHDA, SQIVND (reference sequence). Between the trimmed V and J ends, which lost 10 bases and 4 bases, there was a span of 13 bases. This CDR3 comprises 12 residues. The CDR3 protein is CATSQVPTEAFF. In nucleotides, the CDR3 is TGTGCCACAAGTCAGGTCCCCACTGAAGCTTTCTTT.

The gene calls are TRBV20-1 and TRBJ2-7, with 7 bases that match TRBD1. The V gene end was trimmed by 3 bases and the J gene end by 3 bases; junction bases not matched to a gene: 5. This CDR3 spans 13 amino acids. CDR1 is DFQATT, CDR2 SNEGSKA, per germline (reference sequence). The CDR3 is CSASEGQIYEQYF. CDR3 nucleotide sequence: TGCAGTGCTAGTGAGGGACAGATCTACGAGCAGTACTTC.

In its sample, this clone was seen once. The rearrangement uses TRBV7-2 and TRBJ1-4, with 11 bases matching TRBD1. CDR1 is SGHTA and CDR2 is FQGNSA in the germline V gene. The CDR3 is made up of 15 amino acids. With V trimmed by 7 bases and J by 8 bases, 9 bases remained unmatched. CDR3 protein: CASTYGTGGREKLFF. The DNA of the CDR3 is TGTGCCAGCACCTACGGGACAGGGGGTCGGGAAAAACTGTTTTTT.

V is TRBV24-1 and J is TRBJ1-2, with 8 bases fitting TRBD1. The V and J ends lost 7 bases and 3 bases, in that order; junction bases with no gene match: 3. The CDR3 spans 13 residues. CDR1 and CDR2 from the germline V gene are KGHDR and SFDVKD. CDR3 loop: CATSQGQDYGYTF. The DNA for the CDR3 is TGTGCCACCAGCCAGGGACAGGACTATGGCTACACCTTC.

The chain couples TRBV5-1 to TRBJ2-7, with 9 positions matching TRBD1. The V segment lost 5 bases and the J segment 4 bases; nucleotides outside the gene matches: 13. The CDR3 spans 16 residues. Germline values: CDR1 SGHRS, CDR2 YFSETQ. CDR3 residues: CASRIGPGQGVYEQYF. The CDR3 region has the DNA TGCGCCAGCAGGATAGGCCCGGGACAGGGAGTTTACGAGCAGTACTTC.

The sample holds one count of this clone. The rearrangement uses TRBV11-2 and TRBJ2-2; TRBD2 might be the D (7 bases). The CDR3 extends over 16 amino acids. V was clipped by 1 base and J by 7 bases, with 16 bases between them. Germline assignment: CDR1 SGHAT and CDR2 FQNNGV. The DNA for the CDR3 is TGTGCCAGCAGCTTAGGCCGGGGGGCCATGGGCGGGGAGCTGTTTTTT. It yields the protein CASSLGRGAMGGELFF.

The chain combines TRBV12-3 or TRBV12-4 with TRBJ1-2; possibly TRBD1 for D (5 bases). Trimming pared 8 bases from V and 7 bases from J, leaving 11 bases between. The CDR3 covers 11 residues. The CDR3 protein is CASFLGGGYTF. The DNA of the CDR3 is TGTGCCAGCTTCCTCGGGGGTGGCTACACCTTC.

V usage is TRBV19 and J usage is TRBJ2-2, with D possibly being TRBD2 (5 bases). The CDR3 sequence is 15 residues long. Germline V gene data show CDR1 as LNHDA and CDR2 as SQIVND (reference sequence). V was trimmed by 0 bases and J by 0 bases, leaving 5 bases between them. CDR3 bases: TGTGCCAGTAGTATAGAAGCGGCGAACACCGGGGAGCTGTTTTTT. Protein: CASSIEAANTGELFF. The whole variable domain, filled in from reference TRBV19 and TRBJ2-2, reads DGGITQSPKYLFRKEGQNVTLSCEQNLNHDAMYWYRQDPGQGLRLIYYSQIVNDFQKGDIAEGYSVSREKKESFPLTVTSAQKNPTAFYLCASSIEAANTGELFFGEGSRLTVL.

CDR3 bases: TGTGCCAGCAGTGGACAGGGTTCGCACGAGCAGTACTTC. Translation: CASSGQGSHEQYF. J is TRBJ2-7 and V is TRBV2; 7 positions match TRBD1. In germline, CDR1 is SNHLY, CDR2 FYNNEI. The CDR3 length is 13 residues. V dropped 4 bases and J dropped 5; count of bases not matched to a gene: 5. Full variable domain (missing parts from reference TRBV2 and TRBJ2-7): EPEVTQTPSHQVTQMGQEVILRCVPISNHLYFYWYRQILGQKVEFLVSFYNNEISEKSEIFDDQFSVERPDGSNFTLKIRSTKLEDSAMYFCASSGQGSHEQYFGPGTRLTVT.

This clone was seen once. The CDR3 region is CSVNTGSGELFF. The DNA for the CDR3 is TGCAGCGTGAACACAGGGTCCGGGGAGCTGTTTTTT. This chain links TRBV29-1 with TRBJ2-2; perhaps TRBD1 as D (6 bases). Deletions cut 6 bases from V and 6 bases from J, with 11 bases between. This CDR3 is 12 amino acids long. The germline V gene encodes CDR1 SQVTM and CDR2 ANQGSEA.

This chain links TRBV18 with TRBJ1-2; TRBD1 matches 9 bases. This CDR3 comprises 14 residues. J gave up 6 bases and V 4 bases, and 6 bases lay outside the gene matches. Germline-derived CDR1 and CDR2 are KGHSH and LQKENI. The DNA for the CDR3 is TGTGCCAGCTCACTTCCGGGACAGGGTCATGGCTACACCTTC. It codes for CASSLPGQGHGYTF. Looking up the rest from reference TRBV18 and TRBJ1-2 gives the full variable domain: NAGVMQNPRHLVRRRGQEARLRCSPMKGHSHVYWYRQLPEEGLKFMVYLQKENIIDESGMPKERFSAEFPKEGPSILRIQQVVRGDSAAYFCASSLPGQGHGYTFGSGTRLTVV.

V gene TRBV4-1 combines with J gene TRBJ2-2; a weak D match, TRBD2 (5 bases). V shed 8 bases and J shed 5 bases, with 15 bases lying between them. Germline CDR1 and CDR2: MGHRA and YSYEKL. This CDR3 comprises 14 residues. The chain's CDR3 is CASGFEGSTGELFF. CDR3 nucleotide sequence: TGCGCCAGCGGTTTTGAGGGAAGTACCGGGGAGCTGTTTTTT.

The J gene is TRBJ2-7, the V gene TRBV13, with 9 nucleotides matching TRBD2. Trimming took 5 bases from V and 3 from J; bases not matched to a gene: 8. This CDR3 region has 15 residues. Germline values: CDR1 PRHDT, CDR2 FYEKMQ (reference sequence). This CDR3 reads CASSHLAGNDYEQYF. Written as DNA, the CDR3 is TGTGCCAGCAGCCATCTAGCGGGGAACGACTACGAGCAGTACTTC.

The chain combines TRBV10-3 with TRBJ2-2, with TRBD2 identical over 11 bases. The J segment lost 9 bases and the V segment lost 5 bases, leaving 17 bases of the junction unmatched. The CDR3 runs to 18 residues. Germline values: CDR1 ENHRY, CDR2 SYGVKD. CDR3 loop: CAISRELAGAHAARELFF. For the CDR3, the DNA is TGTGCCATCAGTAGGGAACTAGCGGGGGCCCACGCGGCCCGGGAGCTGTTTTTT.

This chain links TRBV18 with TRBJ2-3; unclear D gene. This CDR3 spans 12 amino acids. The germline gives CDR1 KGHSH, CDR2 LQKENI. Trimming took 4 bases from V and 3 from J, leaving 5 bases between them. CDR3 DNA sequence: TGTGCCAGCTCACAACAGACAGATACGCAGTATTTT. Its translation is CASSQQTDTQYF.

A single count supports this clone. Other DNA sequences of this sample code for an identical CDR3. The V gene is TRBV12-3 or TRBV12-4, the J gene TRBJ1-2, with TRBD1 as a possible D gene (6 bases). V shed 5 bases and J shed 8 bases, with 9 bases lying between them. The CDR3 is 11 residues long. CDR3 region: CASSLRGGYTF. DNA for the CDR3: TGTGCCAGCAGTCTCAGGGGCGGCTACACCTTC.

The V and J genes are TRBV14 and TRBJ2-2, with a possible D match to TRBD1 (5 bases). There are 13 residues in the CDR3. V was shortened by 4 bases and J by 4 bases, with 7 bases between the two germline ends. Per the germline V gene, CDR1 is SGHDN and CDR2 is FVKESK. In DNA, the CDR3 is TGTGCCAGCAGCCGACAGTTCACCGGGGAGCTGTTTTTT. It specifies CASSRQFTGELFF.

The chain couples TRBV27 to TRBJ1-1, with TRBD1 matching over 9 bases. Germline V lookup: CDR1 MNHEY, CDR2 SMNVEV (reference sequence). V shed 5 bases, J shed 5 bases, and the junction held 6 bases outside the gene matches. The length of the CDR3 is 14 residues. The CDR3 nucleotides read TGTGCCAGCAGTCCCCTACAGGGGGCAACTGAAGCTTTCTTT. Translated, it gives CASSPLQGATEAFF.

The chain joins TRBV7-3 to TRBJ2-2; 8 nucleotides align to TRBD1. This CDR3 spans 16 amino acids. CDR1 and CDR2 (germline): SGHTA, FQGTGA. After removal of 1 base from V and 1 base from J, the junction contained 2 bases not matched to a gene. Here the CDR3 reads CASSLRGTGNTGELFF. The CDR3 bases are TGTGCCAGCAGCTTAAGAGGGACAGGGAACACCGGGGAGCTGTTTTTT.

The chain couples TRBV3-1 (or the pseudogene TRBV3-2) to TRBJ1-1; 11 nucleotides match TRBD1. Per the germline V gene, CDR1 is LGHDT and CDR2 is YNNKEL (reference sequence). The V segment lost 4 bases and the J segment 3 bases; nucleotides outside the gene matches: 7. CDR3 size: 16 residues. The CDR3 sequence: CASSPDRGLFDTEAFF. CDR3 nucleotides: TGTGCCAGCAGCCCGGACAGGGGGCTTTTTGACACTGAAGCTTTCTTT.

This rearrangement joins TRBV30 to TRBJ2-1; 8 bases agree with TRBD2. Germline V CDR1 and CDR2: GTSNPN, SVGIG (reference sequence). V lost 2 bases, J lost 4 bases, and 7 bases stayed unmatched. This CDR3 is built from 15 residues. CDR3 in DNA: TGTGCCTGGAGTCTCGGCGGGGGGACATACAATGAGCAGTTCTTC. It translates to CAWSLGGGTYNEQFF.

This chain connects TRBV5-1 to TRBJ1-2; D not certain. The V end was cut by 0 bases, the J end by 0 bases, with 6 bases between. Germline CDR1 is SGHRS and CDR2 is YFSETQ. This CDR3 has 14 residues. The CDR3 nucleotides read TGCGCCAGCAGCTTGGAGACAACTAACTATGGCTACACCTTC. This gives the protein CASSLETTNYGYTF.